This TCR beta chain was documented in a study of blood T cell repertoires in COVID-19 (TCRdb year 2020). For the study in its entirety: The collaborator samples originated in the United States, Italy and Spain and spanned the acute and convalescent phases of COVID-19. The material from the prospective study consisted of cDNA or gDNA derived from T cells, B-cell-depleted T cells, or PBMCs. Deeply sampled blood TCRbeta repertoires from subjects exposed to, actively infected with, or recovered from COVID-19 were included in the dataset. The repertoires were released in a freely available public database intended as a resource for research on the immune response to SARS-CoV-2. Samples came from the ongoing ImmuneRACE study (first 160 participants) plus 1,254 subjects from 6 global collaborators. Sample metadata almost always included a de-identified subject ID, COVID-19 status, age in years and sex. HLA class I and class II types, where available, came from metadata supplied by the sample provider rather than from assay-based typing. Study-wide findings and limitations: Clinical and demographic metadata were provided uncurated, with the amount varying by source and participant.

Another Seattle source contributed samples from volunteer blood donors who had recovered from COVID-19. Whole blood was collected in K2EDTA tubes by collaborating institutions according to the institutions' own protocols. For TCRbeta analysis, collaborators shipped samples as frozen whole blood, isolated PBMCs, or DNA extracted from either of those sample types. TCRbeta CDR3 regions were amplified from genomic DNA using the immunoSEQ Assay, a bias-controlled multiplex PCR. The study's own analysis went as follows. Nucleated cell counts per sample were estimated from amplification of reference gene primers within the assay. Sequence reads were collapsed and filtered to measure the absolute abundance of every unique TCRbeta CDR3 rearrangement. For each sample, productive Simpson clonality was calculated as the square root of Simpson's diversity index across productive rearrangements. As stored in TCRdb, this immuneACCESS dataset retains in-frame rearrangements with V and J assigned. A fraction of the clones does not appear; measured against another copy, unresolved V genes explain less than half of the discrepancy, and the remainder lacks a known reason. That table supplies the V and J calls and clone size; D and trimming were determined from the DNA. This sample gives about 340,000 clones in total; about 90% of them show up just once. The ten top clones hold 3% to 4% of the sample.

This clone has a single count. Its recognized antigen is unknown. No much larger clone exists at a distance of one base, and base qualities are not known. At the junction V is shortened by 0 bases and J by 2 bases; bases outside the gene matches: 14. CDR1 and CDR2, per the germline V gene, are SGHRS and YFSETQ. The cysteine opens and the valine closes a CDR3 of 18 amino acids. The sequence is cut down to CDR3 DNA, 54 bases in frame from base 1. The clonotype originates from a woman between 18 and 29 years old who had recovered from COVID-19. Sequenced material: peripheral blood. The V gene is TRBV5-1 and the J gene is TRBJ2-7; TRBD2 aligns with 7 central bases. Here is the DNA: TGCGCCAGCAGCTTGGGACTAGCAACAAACAGGAGGACCTACGAGCAGTACGTC. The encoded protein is CASSLGLATNRRTYEQYV.